One T cell receptor (beta chain) is described in this entry. The antigen is not known. Sequenced by immunoSEQ multiplex PCR; TCRdb stores in-frame clones only, minus some. There are 2 million to 2.5 million clones in the sample; about 92% occur only once, and 1.7% lies in the top ten. CD45RO-negative CD8 cells positively selected for CCR7 made up the naive population, which excluded terminally differentiated effector memory CD45RA+ cells. The study drew all its donors from Caucasian adults living in Nashville, Tennessee. The data derive from a study of shared clonotypes between healthy human individuals. Whole-study results and caveats: Since donors were few, the genetic and exposure-history diversity represented was limited.

Germline CDR1 MNHNS, CDR2 SASEGT. CDR3 size: 15 residues. The V segment lost 0 bases and the J segment 5 bases; nucleotides outside the gene matches: 4. Sequenced material: naive CD8+ T cells from PBMCs. The receptor comes from a young man in good health. Some clones in this sample may be carry-over from other donors' samples. V gene TRBV6-1 combines with J gene TRBJ2-7; 10 bases match TRBD2. The CDR3 DNA reads TGTGCCAGCAGTGAAGCTAGCGGGAGGATCCACGAGCAGTACTTC. Amino acids: CASSEASGRIHEQYF.